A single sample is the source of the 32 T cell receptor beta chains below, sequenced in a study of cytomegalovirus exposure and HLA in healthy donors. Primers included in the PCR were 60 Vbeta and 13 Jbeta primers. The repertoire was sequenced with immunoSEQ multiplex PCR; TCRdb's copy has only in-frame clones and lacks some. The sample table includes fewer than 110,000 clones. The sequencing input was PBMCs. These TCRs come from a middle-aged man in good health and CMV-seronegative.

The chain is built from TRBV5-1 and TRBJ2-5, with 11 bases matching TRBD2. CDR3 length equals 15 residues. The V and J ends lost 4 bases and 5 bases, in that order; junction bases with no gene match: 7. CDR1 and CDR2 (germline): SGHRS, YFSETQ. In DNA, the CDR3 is TGCGCCAGCAGCCTAACCGGGACTAGCGGTGAGACCCAGTACTTC. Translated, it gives CASSLTGTSGETQYF.

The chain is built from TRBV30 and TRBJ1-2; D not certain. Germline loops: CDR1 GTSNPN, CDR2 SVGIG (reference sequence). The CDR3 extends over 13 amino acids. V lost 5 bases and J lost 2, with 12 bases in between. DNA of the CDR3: TGTGCCTGGGTCCGCGGAGGCAACTATGGCTACACCTTC. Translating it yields CAWVRGGNYGYTF.

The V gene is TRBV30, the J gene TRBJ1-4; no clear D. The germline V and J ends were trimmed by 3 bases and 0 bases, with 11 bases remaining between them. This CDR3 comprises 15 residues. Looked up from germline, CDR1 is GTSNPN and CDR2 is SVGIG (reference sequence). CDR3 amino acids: CAWRAGAATNEKLFF. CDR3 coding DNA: TGTGCCTGGAGGGCGGGAGCCGCAACTAATGAAAAACTGTTTTTT.

CDR3 bases: TGTGCCAGCAGTTTTTTGAGCGGAACAGATACGCAGTATTTT. Translation gives CASSFLSGTDTQYF. V usage is TRBV28 and J usage is TRBJ2-3, with D possibly TRBD2 on 5 matching bases. Between the trimmed V and J ends, which lost 3 bases and 3 bases, there was a span of 10 bases. The CDR3 contains 14 residues. Germline V gene lookup returns CDR1 MDHEN and CDR2 SYDVKM.

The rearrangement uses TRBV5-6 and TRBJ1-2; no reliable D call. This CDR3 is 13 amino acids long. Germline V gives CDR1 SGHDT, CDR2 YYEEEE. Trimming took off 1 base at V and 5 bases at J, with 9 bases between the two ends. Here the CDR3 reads CASSLNGLYGYTF. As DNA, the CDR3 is TGTGCCAGCAGCTTGAACGGTCTTTATGGCTACACCTTC. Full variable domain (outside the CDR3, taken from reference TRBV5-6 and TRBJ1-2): DAGVTQSPTHLIKTRGQQVTLRCSPKSGHDTVSWYQQALGQGPQFIFQYYEEEERQRGNFPDRFSGHQFPNYSSELNVNALLLGDSALYLCASSLNGLYGYTFGSGTRLTVV.

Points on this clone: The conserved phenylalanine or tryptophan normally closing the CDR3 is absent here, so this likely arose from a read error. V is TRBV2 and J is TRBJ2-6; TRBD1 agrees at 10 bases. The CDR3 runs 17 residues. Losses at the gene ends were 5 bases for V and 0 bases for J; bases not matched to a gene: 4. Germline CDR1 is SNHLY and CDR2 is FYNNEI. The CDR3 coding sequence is TGTGCCAGCAGTCCCGGGACAGGGGTCTCTGGGGCCAACGTCCTGACTTGC. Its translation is CASSPGTGVSGANVLTC.

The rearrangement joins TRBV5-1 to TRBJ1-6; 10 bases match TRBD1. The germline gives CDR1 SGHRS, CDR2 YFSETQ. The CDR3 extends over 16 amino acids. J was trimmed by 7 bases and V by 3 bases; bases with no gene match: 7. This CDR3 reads CASSWAGTGENSPLHF. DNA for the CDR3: TGCGCCAGCAGCTGGGCTGGGACAGGGGAGAATTCACCCCTCCACTTT.

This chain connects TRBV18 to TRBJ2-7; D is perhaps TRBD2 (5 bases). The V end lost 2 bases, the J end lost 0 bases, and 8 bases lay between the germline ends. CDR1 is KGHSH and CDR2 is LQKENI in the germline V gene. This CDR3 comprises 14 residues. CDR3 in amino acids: CASSPLAGSYEQYF. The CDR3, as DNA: TGTGCCAGCTCACCATTGGCGGGCTCCTACGAGCAGTACTTC.

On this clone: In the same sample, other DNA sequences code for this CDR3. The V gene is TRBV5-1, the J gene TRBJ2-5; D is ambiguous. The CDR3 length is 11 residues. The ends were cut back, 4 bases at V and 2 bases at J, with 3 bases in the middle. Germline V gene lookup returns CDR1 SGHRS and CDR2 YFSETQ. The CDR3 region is CASSLQETQYF. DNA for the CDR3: TGCGCCAGCAGCCTTCAAGAGACCCAGTACTTC.

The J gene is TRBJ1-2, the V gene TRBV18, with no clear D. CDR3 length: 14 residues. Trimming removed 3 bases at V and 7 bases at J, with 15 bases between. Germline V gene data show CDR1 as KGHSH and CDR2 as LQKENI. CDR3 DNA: TGTGCCAGCTCACCCTCGGGAGGGCTGGGTGGCTACACCTTC. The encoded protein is CASSPSGGLGGYTF.

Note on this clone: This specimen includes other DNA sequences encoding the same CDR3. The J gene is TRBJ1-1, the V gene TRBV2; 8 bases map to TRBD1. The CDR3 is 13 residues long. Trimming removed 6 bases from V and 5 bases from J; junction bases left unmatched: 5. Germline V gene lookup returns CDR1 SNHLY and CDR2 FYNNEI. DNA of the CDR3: TGTGCCAGCAGCGGGACAGGTGGTACTGAAGCTTTCTTT. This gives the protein CASSGTGGTEAFF.

CDR3 sequence (DNA): TGTGCCAGCAGGGTGGACAGTTGGAACACTGAAGCTTTCTTT. This translates into CASRVDSWNTEAFF. The V and J genes are TRBV5-5 and TRBJ1-1; D perhaps matches TRBD1 (6 bases). Germline loops: CDR1 SGHKS, CDR2 YYEKEE (reference sequence). V dropped 5 bases and J dropped 1 base, with 12 bases sitting between them. The CDR3 covers 14 residues. Filled out from reference TRBV5-5 and TRBJ1-1, the complete variable domain reads DAGVTQSPTHLIKTRGQQVTLRCSPISGHKSVSWYQQVLGQGPQFIFQYYEKEERGRGNFPDRFSARQFPNYSSELNVNALLLGDSALYLCASRVDSWNTEAFFGQGTRLTVV.

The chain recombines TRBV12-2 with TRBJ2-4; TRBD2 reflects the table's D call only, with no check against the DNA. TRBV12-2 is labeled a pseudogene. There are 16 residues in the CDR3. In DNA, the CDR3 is TGTGCAAGTCGCCTCGAGCGGGGGGGAGCCAAAAACATTCAGTACTTC. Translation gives CASRLERGGAKNIQYF.

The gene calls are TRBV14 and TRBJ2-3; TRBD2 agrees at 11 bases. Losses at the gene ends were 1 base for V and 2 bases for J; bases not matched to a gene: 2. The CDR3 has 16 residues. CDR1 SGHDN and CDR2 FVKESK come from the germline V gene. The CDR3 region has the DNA TGTGCCAGCAGCCAAGGACTAGCGGGGTACACAGATACGCAGTATTTT. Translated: CASSQGLAGYTDTQYF.

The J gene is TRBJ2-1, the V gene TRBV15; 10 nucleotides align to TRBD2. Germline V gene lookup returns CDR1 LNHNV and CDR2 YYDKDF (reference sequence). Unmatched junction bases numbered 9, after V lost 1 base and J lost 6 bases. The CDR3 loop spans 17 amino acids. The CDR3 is CATSRGGAGGPGNEQFF. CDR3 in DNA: TGTGCCACCAGCAGAGGGGGAGCGGGGGGGCCTGGCAATGAGCAGTTCTTC.

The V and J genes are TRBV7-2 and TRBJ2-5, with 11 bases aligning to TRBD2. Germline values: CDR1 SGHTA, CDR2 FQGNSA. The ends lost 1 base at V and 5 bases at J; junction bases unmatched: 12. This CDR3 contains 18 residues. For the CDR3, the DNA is TGTGCCAGCAGCTTAGTAGCGGGAGGGCCCTTAAAAGAGGAGACCCAGTACTTC. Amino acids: CASSLVAGGPLKEETQYF.

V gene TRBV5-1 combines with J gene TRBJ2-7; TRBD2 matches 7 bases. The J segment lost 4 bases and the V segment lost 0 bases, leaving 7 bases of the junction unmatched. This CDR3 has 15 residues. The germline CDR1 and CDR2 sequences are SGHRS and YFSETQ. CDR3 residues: CASSLALLGGYEQYF. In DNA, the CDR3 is TGCGCCAGCAGCTTGGCACTCCTCGGGGGGTACGAGCAGTACTTC.

The DNA of the CDR3 is TGTGCCAGCAGCTTATACGTTACAGGGGGTAGCGAGCAGTACTTC. Residues: CASSLYVTGGSEQYF. The chain links TRBV11-2 to TRBJ2-7; 8 nucleotides line up with TRBD1. The CDR3 consists of 15 residues. Germline CDR1 and CDR2: SGHAT and FQNNGV. Germline trimming cut 2 bases from V and 6 bases from J; bases unmatched to any gene: 9. Full variable domain (rest looked up from reference TRBV11-2 and TRBJ2-7): EAGVAQSPRYKIIEKRQSVAFWCNPISGHATLYWYQQILGQGPKLLIQFQNNGVVDDSQLPKDRFSAERLKGVDSTLKIQPAKLEDSAVYLCASSLYVTGGSEQYFGPGTRLTVT.

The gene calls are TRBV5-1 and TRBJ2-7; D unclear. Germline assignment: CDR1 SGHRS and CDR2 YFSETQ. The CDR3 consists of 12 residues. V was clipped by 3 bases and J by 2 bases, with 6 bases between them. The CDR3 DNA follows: TGCGCCAGCAGCTCCTTTACCTACGAGCAGTACTTC. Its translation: CASSSFTYEQYF.

The chain's CDR3 is CASSQVIAGGAKNIQYF. The CDR3 coding sequence is TGCGCCAGCAGCCAAGTTATTGCGGGGGGTGCCAAAAACATTCAGTACTTC. J is TRBJ2-4 and V is TRBV4-3; 8 bases line up with TRBD2. This CDR3 region has 17 residues. Germline V gene data show CDR1 as LGHNA and CDR2 as YSLEER. Trimming at V came to 1 base and at J to 1 base, leaving 6 bases not matched to a gene.

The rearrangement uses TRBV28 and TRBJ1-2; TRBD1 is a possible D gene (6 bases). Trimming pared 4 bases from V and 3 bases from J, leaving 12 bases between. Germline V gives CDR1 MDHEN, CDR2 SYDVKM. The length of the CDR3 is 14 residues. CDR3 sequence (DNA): TGTGCCAGCAGTTCCTTCGACAGGTACTATGGCTACACCTTC. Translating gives CASSSFDRYYGYTF.

The CDR3 nucleotides are TGCAGCGTTGAGTCCAGGGACAGCTCCTACGAGCAGTACTTC. Its protein is CSVESRDSSYEQYF. The chain combines TRBV29-1 with TRBJ2-7, with 7 bases aligning to TRBD1. The germline gives CDR1 SQVTM, CDR2 ANQGSEA. With V trimmed by 3 bases and J by 0 bases, 5 bases remained unmatched. The length of the CDR3 is 14 residues.

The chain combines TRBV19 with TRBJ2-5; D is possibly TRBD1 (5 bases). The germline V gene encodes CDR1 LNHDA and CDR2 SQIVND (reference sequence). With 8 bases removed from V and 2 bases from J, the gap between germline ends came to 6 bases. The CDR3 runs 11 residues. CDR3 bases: TGTGCCAGTGCAGGGCAAGAGACCCAGTACTTC. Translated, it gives CASAGQETQYF. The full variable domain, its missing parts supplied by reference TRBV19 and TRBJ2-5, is DGGITQSPKYLFRKEGQNVTLSCEQNLNHDAMYWYRQDPGQGLRLIYYSQIVNDFQKGDIAEGYSVSREKKESFPLTVTSAQKNPTAFYLCASAGQETQYFGPGTRLLVL.

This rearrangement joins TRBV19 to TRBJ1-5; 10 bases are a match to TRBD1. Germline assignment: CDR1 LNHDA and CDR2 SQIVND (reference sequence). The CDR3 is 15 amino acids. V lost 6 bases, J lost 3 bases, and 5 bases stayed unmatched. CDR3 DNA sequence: TGTGCCAGTAGCAGGACAGGGGGAAACAATCAGCCCCAGCATTTT. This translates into CASSRTGGNNQPQHF.

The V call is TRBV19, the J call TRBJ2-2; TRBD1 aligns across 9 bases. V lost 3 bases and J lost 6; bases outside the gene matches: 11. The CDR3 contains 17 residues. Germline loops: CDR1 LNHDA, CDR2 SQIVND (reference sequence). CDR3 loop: CASSIALGTGYAGELFF. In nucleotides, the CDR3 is TGTGCCAGTAGTATCGCCCTCGGGACAGGGTACGCCGGGGAGCTGTTTTTT.

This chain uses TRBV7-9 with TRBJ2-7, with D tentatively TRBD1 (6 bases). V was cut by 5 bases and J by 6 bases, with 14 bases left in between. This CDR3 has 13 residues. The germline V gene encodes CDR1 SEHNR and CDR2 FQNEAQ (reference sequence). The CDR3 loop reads CASSLHTGSEQYF. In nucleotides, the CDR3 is TGTGCCAGCAGCCTTCACACAGGGAGCGAGCAGTACTTC.

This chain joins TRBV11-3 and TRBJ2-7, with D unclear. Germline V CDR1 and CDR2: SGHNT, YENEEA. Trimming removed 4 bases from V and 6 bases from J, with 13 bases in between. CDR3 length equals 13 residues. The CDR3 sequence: CASSSYELSEQYF. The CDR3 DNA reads TGTGCCAGCAGCTCCTATGAACTAAGCGAGCAGTACTTC.

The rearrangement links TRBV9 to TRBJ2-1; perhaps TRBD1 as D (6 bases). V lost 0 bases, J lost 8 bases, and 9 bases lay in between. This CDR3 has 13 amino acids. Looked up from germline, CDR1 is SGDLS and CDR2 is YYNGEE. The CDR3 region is CASSVDRAHEQFF. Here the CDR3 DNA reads TGTGCCAGCAGCGTAGACAGGGCCCATGAGCAGTTCTTC.

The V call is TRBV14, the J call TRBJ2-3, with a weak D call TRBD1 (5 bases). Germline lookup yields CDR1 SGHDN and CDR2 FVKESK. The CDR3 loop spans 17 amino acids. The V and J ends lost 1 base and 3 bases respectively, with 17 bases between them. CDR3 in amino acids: CASSQVVLRVGTDTQYF. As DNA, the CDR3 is TGTGCCAGCAGCCAAGTGGTCCTCAGGGTTGGTACAGATACGCAGTATTTT.

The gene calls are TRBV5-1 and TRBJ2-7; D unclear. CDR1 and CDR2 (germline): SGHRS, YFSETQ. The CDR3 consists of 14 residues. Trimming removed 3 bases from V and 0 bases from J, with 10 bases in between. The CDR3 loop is CASSSGGFSYEQYF. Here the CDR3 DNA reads TGCGCCAGCAGCTCGGGTGGTTTCTCCTACGAGCAGTACTTC.

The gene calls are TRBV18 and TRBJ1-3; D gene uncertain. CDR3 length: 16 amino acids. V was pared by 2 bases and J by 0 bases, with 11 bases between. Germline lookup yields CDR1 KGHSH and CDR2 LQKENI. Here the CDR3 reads CASSPFEISSGNTIYF. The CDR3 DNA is TGTGCCAGCTCACCATTTGAGATATCCTCTGGAAACACCATATATTTT. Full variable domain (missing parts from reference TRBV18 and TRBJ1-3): NAGVMQNPRHLVRRRGQEARLRCSPMKGHSHVYWYRQLPEEGLKFMVYLQKENIIDESGMPKERFSAEFPKEGPSILRIQQVVRGDSAAYFCASSPFEISSGNTIYFGEGSWLTVV.

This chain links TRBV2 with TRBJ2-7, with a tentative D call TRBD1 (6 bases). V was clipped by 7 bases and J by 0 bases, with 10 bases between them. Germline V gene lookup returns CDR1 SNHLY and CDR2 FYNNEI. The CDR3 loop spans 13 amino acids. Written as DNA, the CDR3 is TGTGCCAGCAAGGGCAGGGGCTCCTACGAGCAGTACTTC. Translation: CASKGRGSYEQYF.